This record covers a single T cell receptor beta chain. Approximately 40,000 genome equivalents of blood DNA were amplified for TRB. This record belongs to a study of T cell clusters in autoimmune cytopenias. The CDR3 length is 14 residues. CDR1 SQVTM and CDR2 ANQGSEA come from the germline V gene. TRB rearrangements were amplified by touch-down multiplex PCR with mixed TRB-A/B primers. TCRdb reanalyzed the multiplex PCR reads and collapses them to one entry per CDR3 protein, without DNA. In total, the table holds 9,500 to 12,000 distinct CDR3 sequences. These data were also reused for a study on T cell repertoires in aging, cancer and after chemotherapy. That paper states: Donor ages fell into six groups from 30 or younger up to 70 or older. Rebound thymic output was suggested by rising median generation probability during chemotherapy in each cancer cohort.

Sequencing used peripheral blood. This chain connects TRBV29-1 to TRBJ1-2; the D call of TRBD1 rests on TCRdb alone, since no DNA is present to check it. The TCR sequence derives from a human donor in good health. The CDR3 loop reads CSVLTGGLSYGYTF.